The 29 T cell receptor beta chains presented below share a single source sample, sequenced in a study of identical twins. A single record per CDR3 protein comes from TCRdb applying MiXCR to the 5' RACE reads. The sample lists roughly 1,500,000 distinct CDR3 sequences; about 32% were seen once. Input material: cord blood. The receptors come from a newborn girl in good health.

This clonotype appeared a few times. The chain employs TRBV10-3 and TRBJ2-7, with 12 bases that match TRBD1. The V gene end was trimmed by 6 bases and the J gene end by 7 bases; junction bases not matched to a gene: 10. This CDR3 is 15 amino acids long. Germline CDR1 and CDR2: ENHRY and SYGVKD. The CDR3 DNA is TGTGCCATCAGCCTCGGGACAGGGGGCTACAATGAGCAGTACTTC. Translating it yields CAISLGTGGYNEQYF.

The gene calls are TRBV10-3 and TRBJ1-2; D unclear. The CDR3 has 13 amino acids. In germline, CDR1 is ENHRY, CDR2 SYGVKD. V lost 2 bases to trimming and J lost 2 bases, with 6 bases between them. CDR3 protein: CAISEGVNYGYTF. The DNA for the CDR3 is TGTGCCATCAGTGAGGGGGTCAACTATGGCTACACCTTC.

This chain connects TRBV27 to TRBJ1-4; D call uncertain. Germline-derived CDR1 and CDR2 are MNHEY and SMNVEV (reference sequence). The ends were cut back, 0 bases at V and 8 bases at J, with 10 bases in the middle. The CDR3 extends over 14 amino acids. CDR3 protein: CASSLSGREEKLFF. The CDR3 DNA sequence: TGTGCCAGCAGTTTATCAGGGAGGGAGGAAAAACTGTTTTTT.

The table lists this clonotype with a few counts. This chain joins TRBV6-1 and TRBJ1-1; 9 positions agree with TRBD1. The V gene end was trimmed by 1 base and the J gene end by 4 bases; junction bases not matched to a gene: 1. The CDR3 runs 14 residues. CDR1 MNHNS and CDR2 SASEGT come from the germline V gene. The CDR3 nucleotides read TGTGCCAGCAGTGAAGTGGACAGGGGCACTGAAGCTTTCTTT. It translates to CASSEVDRGTEAFF.

This chain joins TRBV4-1 and TRBJ1-1; D is ambiguous. Germline CDR1 and CDR2: MGHRA and YSYEKL. The ends were cut back, 4 bases at V and 4 bases at J, with 10 bases in the middle. The CDR3 runs 13 residues. The CDR3 spells CASSRIGGTEAFF. CDR3 nucleotides: TGCGCCAGCAGCCGGATAGGTGGCACTGAAGCTTTCTTT.

The chain joins TRBV24-1 to TRBJ2-3; the D gene is possibly TRBD2 (5 bases). The CDR3 is made up of 16 amino acids. CDR1 is KGHDR and CDR2 is SFDVKD in the germline V gene. Between the trimmed V and J ends, which lost 6 bases and 3 bases, there was a span of 18 bases. The CDR3 spells CATSLGSGAPTDTQYF. In DNA form, the CDR3 reads TGTGCCACCAGTTTGGGGAGCGGTGCTCCAACAGATACGCAGTATTTT.

As to this clonotype: Since a much larger clone is just one base distant, this may be a read error. The chain combines TRBV24-1 with TRBJ2-1, with 9 bases lining up with TRBD1. Judging by the DNA end, TRBJ2-7 fits better; the J call may be wrong. CDR3 length equals 15 residues. Germline V CDR1 and CDR2: KGHDR, SFDVKD. The CDR3 reads CATSTGTGPYNEQYF. The CDR3 nucleotides are TGTGCCACCAGCACCGGGACAGGGCCGTACAATGAGCAGTACTTC.

CDR3 DNA sequence: TGCAGTGCTAGTCCAAGCGGGCCATACCAAGAGACCCAGTACTTC. Amino acid sequence: CSASPSGPYQETQYF. V usage is TRBV20-1 and J usage is TRBJ2-5; the D gene is possibly TRBD2 (6 bases). Germline lookup yields CDR1 DFQATT and CDR2 SNEGSKA (reference sequence). CDR3 length equals 15 residues. V gave up 3 bases and J gave up 0 bases, with 14 bases separating them.

This clonotype was observed a few times. The V call is TRBV19, the J call TRBJ1-5; a weak D match, TRBD1 (5 bases). Germline-derived CDR1 and CDR2 are LNHDA and SQIVND (reference sequence). Trimming removed 3 bases at V and 2 bases at J, with 14 bases between. This CDR3 region has 16 residues. The CDR3 bases are TGTGCCAGTAGTATGTACGTAGGGGTCCGCAATCAGCCCCAGCATTTT. This encodes CASSMYVGVRNQPQHF.

The chain links TRBV7-9 to TRBJ2-7, with 8 bases matching TRBD1. Trimming cost V 11 bases and J 7 bases; bases outside gene matches: 16. This CDR3 has 14 residues. Per germline, CDR1 SEHNR and CDR2 FQNEAQ (reference sequence). CDR3 region: CALAGTGGNNEQYF. In DNA form, the CDR3 reads TGTGCCCTCGCTGGCACAGGGGGGAACAATGAGCAGTACTTC.

The rearrangement uses TRBV6-2 or TRBV6-3 and TRBJ2-7; TRBD1 aligns across 8 bases. The CDR3 has 17 residues. The V gene's germline CDR1 is MNHEY and CDR2 SVGEGT. The V gene end was trimmed by 2 bases and the J gene end by 0 bases; junction bases not matched to a gene: 9. The CDR3 region has the DNA TGTGCCAGCAGTTACCCACTAAACAGGGGGAGCTCCTACGAGCAGTACTTC. It specifies CASSYPLNRGSSYEQYF.

This chain connects TRBV7-9 to TRBJ1-1; D is uncertain. The CDR3 totals 15 residues. Trimming removed 3 bases from V and 0 bases from J, with 11 bases in between. Germline V gene data show CDR1 as SEHNR and CDR2 as FQNEAQ (reference sequence). DNA for the CDR3: TGTGCCAGCAGCTTCTTTAGGCAGATGAACACTGAAGCTTTCTTT. This sequence encodes CASSFFRQMNTEAFF.

This clonotype appeared a few times. V is TRBV20-1 and J is TRBJ2-1, with TRBD2 matching over 12 bases. This CDR3 has 16 amino acids. The germline V gene encodes CDR1 DFQATT and CDR2 SNEGSKA (reference sequence). Unmatched junction bases numbered 8, after V lost 6 bases and J lost 2 bases. The CDR3 DNA is TGCAGTGCCGACGGACTAGCGGGACTCACCTACAATGAGCAGTTCTTC. Its protein product is CSADGLAGLTYNEQFF.

As for this clonotype: A single base separates this from a much larger clone, so it may be a read error. V usage is TRBV12-3 or TRBV12-4 and J usage is TRBJ2-7; D uncertain. Trimming cost V 3 bases and J 6 bases, with 15 bases left between them. CDR3 length: 14 residues. In DNA form, the CDR3 reads TGTGCCAGCAGTTTCCAAAGGATGACCTGCGAGCAGTACTTC. Translated: CASSFQRMTCEQYF.

The genes are TRBV6-1 and TRBJ1-5; D may be TRBD1 (5 bases). The V gene lost 4 bases and the J gene lost 9 bases, with 10 bases spanning the gap. There are 12 residues in the CDR3. The germline CDR1 and CDR2 sequences are MNHNS and SASEGT. CDR3 DNA: TGTGCCAGCAGTGCCCAGGGTGGGCCCCAGCATTTT. It is translated as CASSAQGGPQHF.

The table lists this clonotype with a count of one. With a much larger clone just one base away, this may be a read error. V is TRBV5-1 and J is TRBJ2-7; TRBD1 matches at 7 bases. The J segment lost 7 bases and the V segment lost 5 bases, leaving 15 bases of the junction unmatched. This CDR3 is 15 amino acids long. CDR1 and CDR2 (germline): SGHRS, YFSETQ. CDR3 amino acids: CASRSRQGSYNEQYF. As DNA, the CDR3 is TGCGCCAGCAGATCTCGACAGGGTTCCTACAATGAGCAGTACTTC.

Concerning this clonotype: One junction end does not reproduce the germline sequence, and a read error may be involved. V and J are TRBV11-2 and TRBJ1-3; D gene unclear. The CDR3 covers 12 residues. Germline loops: CDR1 SGHAT, CDR2 FQNNGV. CDR3 coding DNA: TGCGCGGGAGGTCACTCTGGAAACACCATATATTTT. It encodes CAGGHSGNTIYF.

This clonotype appeared a few times. The chain uses TRBV7-2 and TRBJ2-1; D is uncertain. Germline CDR1 is SGHTA and CDR2 is FQGNSA. V was pared by 5 bases and J by 2 bases, with 16 bases between. The CDR3 is made up of 16 amino acids. The CDR3 protein is CASSLQLGGTYNEQFF. The CDR3 DNA sequence: TGTGCCAGCAGCCTCCAGCTAGGTGGAACCTACAATGAGCAGTTCTTC.

In its sample, this clonotype was seen a few times. The rearrangement links TRBV20-1 to TRBJ2-3; 9 bases fit TRBD2. CDR3 length: 15 residues. V was pared by 6 bases and J by 7 bases, with 14 bases of the junction left unmatched. The germline gives CDR1 DFQATT, CDR2 SNEGSKA (reference sequence). The CDR3 region has the DNA TGCAGTGCGCCGCCTAGCGGGGAAACCCGTTATACGCAGTATTTT. This sequence encodes CSAPPSGETRYTQYF.

The chain has TRBV2 and TRBJ1-4; D is ambiguous. The CDR3 runs to 14 residues. V lost 3 bases to trimming and J lost 4 bases, with 9 bases between them. Germline V gene sequence: CDR1 SNHLY, CDR2 FYNNEI. CDR3 loop: CASSEAGINEKLFF. The CDR3 DNA reads as TGTGCCAGCAGTGAGGCCGGGATTAATGAAAAACTGTTTTTT.

This clonotype was observed a single time. A read error may account for a junction end that differs from germline. V gene TRBV20-1 combines with J gene TRBJ2-1; D perhaps matches TRBD2 (5 bases). Per the germline V gene, CDR1 is DFQATT and CDR2 is SNEGSKA (reference sequence). The CDR3 consists of 14 residues. CDR3 sequence: CSAIGQTNYSEQFF. The CDR3 region has the DNA TGCAGTGCTATTGGGCAGACTAACTACAGTGAGCAGTTCTTC.

The chain employs TRBV20-1 and TRBJ1-1; the D is unclear. This CDR3 is built from 14 residues. V was pared by 0 bases and J by 5 bases, with 13 bases between. Looked up from germline, CDR1 is DFQATT and CDR2 is SNEGSKA (reference sequence). DNA of the CDR3: TGCAGTGCTAGAGATCGGGGTAGAAGGACTGAAGCTTTCTTT. As protein: CSARDRGRRTEAFF.

This clonotype was counted between two and nine times. V is TRBV9 and J is TRBJ2-7, with TRBD2 identical over 10 bases. The germline gives CDR1 SGDLS, CDR2 YYNGEE. The CDR3 contains 15 residues. V gave up 4 bases and J gave up 4 bases; unmatched junction bases: 8. CDR3 amino acids: CASSPQRGGPYEQYF. The CDR3 DNA is TGTGCCAGCAGCCCTCAGCGGGGGGGACCATACGAGCAGTACTTC.

The chain uses TRBV4-1 and TRBJ2-1; D is perhaps TRBD2 (5 bases). The V and J ends lost 4 bases and 7 bases respectively, with 17 bases between them. The CDR3 has 15 residues. CDR1 and CDR2 (germline): MGHRA, YSYEKL. The CDR3 region has the DNA TGCGCCAGCAGCCCCCTAAGCCTAGCCGCAAATGAGCAGTTCTTC. Its protein is CASSPLSLAANEQFF.

The chain combines TRBV4-1 with TRBJ2-1, with 9 positions matching TRBD1. Germline V gives CDR1 MGHRA, CDR2 YSYEKL. V shed 4 bases and J 7 bases; nucleotides not matched to a gene: 11. This CDR3 is 16 amino acids long. CDR3 sequence reads: CASSPRGTGFPNEQFF. In DNA form, the CDR3 reads TGCGCCAGCAGCCCGCGCGGGACAGGGTTCCCTAATGAGCAGTTCTTC.

The chain uses TRBV7-2 and TRBJ2-6; the D gene is possibly TRBD1 (6 bases). The ends were cut back, 0 bases at V and 2 bases at J, with 11 bases in the middle. The CDR3 sequence is 17 residues long. Germline CDR1 reads SGHTA; CDR2 reads FQGNSA. The CDR3 bases are TGTGCCAGCAGCTTAGCCCCAGGGGTCCCTGGGGCCAACGTCCTGACTTTC. It encodes CASSLAPGVPGANVLTF.

This clonotype was seen a handful of times. The chain joins TRBV7-2 to TRBJ2-7, with D possibly matching TRBD2 (5 bases). This CDR3 region has 14 residues. Trimming took off 2 bases at V and 5 bases at J, with 13 bases between the two ends. Germline CDR1 and CDR2: SGHTA and FQGNSA. CDR3 sequence reads: CASSLTRGFDEQYF. CDR3 nucleotides: TGTGCCAGCAGCTTAACTCGGGGTTTCGACGAGCAGTACTTC. Full variable domain (missing parts from reference TRBV7-2 and TRBJ2-7): GAGVSQSPSNKVTEKGKDVELRCDPISGHTALYWYRQSLGQGLEFLIYFQGNSAPDKSGLPSDRFSAERTGGSVSTLTIQRTQQEDSAVYLCASSLTRGFDEQYFGPGTRLTVT.

V and J are TRBV5-1 and TRBJ2-2, with D perhaps matching TRBD1 (6 bases). Germline V lookup: CDR1 SGHRS, CDR2 YFSETQ. The CDR3 has 15 amino acids. Trimming took 1 base from V and 1 from J, leaving 8 bases between them. The CDR3: CASSLRGQNTGELFF. CDR3 coding DNA: TGCGCCAGCAGCTTGAGGGGACAGAACACCGGGGAGCTGTTTTTT.

Regarding this clonotype: Germline and junction disagree at one end, which may indicate a read error. This sequence joins TRBV3-1 and TRBJ1-1, with 7 bases aligning to TRBD1. The germline V gene has CDR1 LGHDT and CDR2 YNNKEL (reference sequence). The CDR3 length is 14 residues. The DNA for the CDR3 is TGTGCCAACAGCTCCCATACAGGGGTGGCTGAAGCTTTCTTT. This sequence encodes CANSSHTGVAEAFF.